Each of the 8 T cell receptor beta chains below was sequenced from the same sample in a study of T cell responses to AZD1222 COVID-19 vaccine. TCRdb keeps only in-frame clones here, not all; method: immunoSEQ multiplex PCR. This table holds 150,000 to 200,000 clones, just over 90% found once. Sequenced material: peripheral blood, taken 28 days after the second AZD1222 dose. These receptors were taken from an adult who received the AZD1222 COVID-19 vaccine.

V usage is TRBV28 and J usage is TRBJ1-3; D remains unclear. Germline V gene data show CDR1 as MDHEN and CDR2 as SYDVKM. The ends were cut back, 4 bases at V and 0 bases at J, with 7 bases in the middle. There are 14 residues in the CDR3. CDR3: CASSSGFSGNTIYF. In DNA, the CDR3 is TGTGCCAGCAGTTCCGGTTTCTCTGGAAACACCATATATTTT.

This sequence joins TRBV28 and TRBJ1-1, with no clear D. Germline V gene data show CDR1 as MDHEN and CDR2 as SYDVKM. CDR3 size: 15 residues. The V end lost 6 bases, the J end lost 0 bases, and 14 bases lay between the germline ends. Here the CDR3 reads CASSSRTYMNTEAFF. The CDR3 nucleotides read TGTGCCAGCAGCTCTAGAACATACATGAACACTGAAGCTTTCTTT.

The chain couples TRBV5-6 to TRBJ1-2; the D is unclear. CDR3 length equals 13 residues. Germline V gene sequence: CDR1 SGHDT, CDR2 YYEEEE. Between the trimmed V and J ends, which lost 0 bases and 8 bases, there was a span of 11 bases. In DNA form, the CDR3 reads TGTGCCAGCAGCTTGGTTAGCTCTAGCGGCTACACCTTC. Its translation is CASSLVSSSGYTF.

The chain employs TRBV6-5 and TRBJ2-7; D perhaps matches TRBD1 (5 bases). This CDR3 is 14 amino acids long. Germline CDR1 reads MNHEY; CDR2 reads SVGAGI. Trimming removed 5 bases from V and 2 bases from J, with 13 bases in between. CDR3 sequence: CASSKLQEPYEQYF. The CDR3 DNA sequence: TGTGCCAGCAGTAAACTACAGGAGCCCTACGAGCAGTACTTC.

The V and J genes are TRBV7-8 and TRBJ1-1, with 10 bases that match TRBD1. With 4 bases clipped from V and 1 base from J, the junction kept 12 bases outside the gene matches. The CDR3 has 18 residues. CDR1 SGHVS and CDR2 FQNEAQ come from the germline V gene. As DNA, the CDR3 is TGTGCCAGCAGCTCATTGGGGACAGGGGTGTCTCCGAACACTGAAGCTTTCTTT. Encoded protein: CASSSLGTGVSPNTEAFF.

CDR3 region: CASSQGFEGNTIYF. The CDR3 DNA follows: TGCGCCAGCAGCCAAGGCTTCGAGGGAAACACCATATATTTT. J is TRBJ1-3 and V is TRBV4-1; no clear D gene. V lost 1 base and J lost 4, with 8 bases in between. The CDR3 covers 14 residues. CDR1 is MGHRA, CDR2 YSYEKL, per germline.

This chain joins TRBV6-5 and TRBJ2-7; a possible D gene is TRBD2 (5 bases). The germline V gene has CDR1 MNHEY and CDR2 SVGAGI. The germline V and J ends were trimmed by 2 bases and 3 bases, with 17 bases remaining between them. The CDR3 is 16 residues long. CDR3 sequence (DNA): TGTGCCAGCAGTTACGACCGGCGGGCGGCCGGCTACGAGCAGTACTTC. It specifies CASSYDRRAAGYEQYF.

The rearrangement links TRBV20-1 to TRBJ2-7; perhaps TRBD2 as D (5 bases). The CDR3 is 13 residues long. The ends were cut back, 3 bases at V and 3 bases at J, with 12 bases in the middle. The germline CDR1 and CDR2 sequences are DFQATT and SNEGSKA (reference sequence). DNA for the CDR3: TGCAGTGCTAGTTACGACTACAGCTACGAGCAGTACTTC. Translating it yields CSASYDYSYEQYF.